These T cell receptor beta chains were read from a single sample in a study of T-cell memory formation after mild COVID-19. TCRdb reprocessed the 5' RACE reads with MiXCR, giving one entry per CDR3 protein. The sample lists 170,000 or so distinct CDR3 sequences; roughly 30% were seen once. Sequenced material: PBMCs or a T cell subset sorted from them (not recorded which). Receptor source: an adult woman who had mild COVID-19 (a few samples of this study predate the infection). Cell type and time point are not known. The CDR3 runs from the conserved cysteine through the conserved F or W. The D gene is left open where the match is weak. Not all rows give a size; the values are once, few, many and, for expanded clones, a class.

16 TRBJ1-5 - TRBV7-6 - CASSLGVRDSNQPQHF TGTGCCAGCAGCTTAGGGGTGAGGGATAGCAATCAGCCCCAGCATTTT
14 TRBJ2-1 - TRBV4-2 - CASSPPGTNNEQFF TGTGCCAGCAGCCCACCCGGGACCAACAATGAGCAGTTCTTC
15 TRBJ1-1 few TRBV4-1 - CASSLTGEGSTEAFF TGCGCCAGCAGCCTCACCGGGGAGGGATCCACTGAAGCTTTCTTT
14 TRBJ1-2 many TRBV5-1 - CASSQLTPDYGYTF TGCGCCAGCAGCCAACTTACCCCGGACTATGGCTACACCTTC
15 TRBJ2-1 - TRBV4-2 TRBD2 CASSQTSGGHNEQFF TGTGCCAGCAGCCAGACCTCGGGGGGGCACAATGAGCAGTTCTTC
13 TRBJ2-1 few TRBV12-3/TRBV12-4 TRBD1 CASRGTGGIEQFF TGTGCCAGCAGGGGGACAGGGGGGATTGAGCAGTTCTTC
15 TRBJ2-1 - TRBV6-5 - CASSYESSSYNEQFF TGTGCCAGCAGTTACGAGTCCTCCTCCTACAATGAGCAGTTCTTC
13 TRBJ2-7 few TRBV7-2 - CASSLQPSWEQYF TGTGCCAGCAGCTTACAGCCTTCATGGGAGCAGTACTTC
13 TRBJ2-3 - TRBV29-1 TRBD2 CSGQLAGEDTQYF TGCAGCGGGCAACTAGCGGGAGAAGATACGCAGTATTTT
14 TRBJ2-5 - TRBV7-2 TRBD1 CASSHRQGLGTQYF TGTGCCAGCAGCCATAGACAGGGGCTGGGGACCCAGTACTTC
14 TRBJ2-1 few TRBV9 TRBD1 CASSVGTGRNEQFF TGTGCCAGCAGCGTAGGGACAGGAAGGAATGAGCAGTTCTTC
13 TRBJ2-5 few TRBV5-1 TRBD1 CARGQGMRETQYF TGCGCCAGGGGACAGGGCATGAGGGAGACCCAGTACTTC
14 TRBJ2-7 - TRBV7-6 - CASSSTPGPGEQYF TGTGCCAGCAGCTCCACCCCGGGACCAGGCGAGCAGTACTTC
14 TRBJ2-1 few TRBV7-9 TRBD2 CASSPGTSVNEQFF TGTGCCAGCAGCCCTGGGACTAGCGTCAATGAGCAGTTCTTC
12 TRBJ2-1 - TRBV7-2 - CASSSGQHEQFF TGTGCCAGCAGCTCCGGACAGCATGAGCAGTTCTTC
17 TRBJ2-2 few TRBV6-2/TRBV6-3 TRBD2 CASSIPGLAGDTGELFF TGTGCCAGCAGTATTCCGGGACTAGCGGGGGACACCGGGGAGCTGTTTTTT
15 TRBJ2-2 - TRBV7-2 - CASSLRSANTGELLF TGTGCCAGCAGCTTAAGAAGCGCGAACACCGGGGAGCTGTTATTT